The 18 T cell receptor beta chains given below trace back to one sample, sequenced in a study of blood T cell repertoires in COVID-19. Here immunoSEQ multiplex PCR was the method, and the copy in TCRdb shows in-frame clones only, minus some. The sample yields 250,000 to 300,000 clones, 86% seen once. Sequencing was carried out using peripheral blood. The receptors were sampled from a young man with active or convalescent COVID-19.

This chain uses TRBV5-1 with TRBJ2-6, with D possibly matching TRBD2 (6 bases). Germline V gives CDR1 SGHRS, CDR2 YFSETQ. V lost 4 bases and J lost 2, with 13 bases in between. The CDR3 loop spans 16 amino acids. The CDR3 DNA sequence: TGCGCCAGCAGCCGCGGGGTTGATCCTGGGGCCAACGTCCTGACTTTC. Protein sequence: CASSRGVDPGANVLTF.

The V and J genes are TRBV19 and TRBJ2-1; 15 bases line up with TRBD2. With V trimmed by 5 bases and J by 7 bases, 9 bases remained unmatched. Germline V gives CDR1 LNHDA, CDR2 SQIVND (reference sequence). The CDR3 sequence is 17 residues long. CDR3 DNA sequence: TGTGCCAGTAGTCCCTACGGACTAGCGGGGGGGTTTAATGAGCAGTTCTTC. This gives the protein CASSPYGLAGGFNEQFF.

The V and J genes are TRBV27 and TRBJ2-2; 7 positions agree with TRBD1. The V and J ends lost 5 bases and 7 bases, in that order; junction bases with no gene match: 13. The CDR3 sequence is 16 residues long. CDR1 is MNHEY, CDR2 SMNVEV, per germline (reference sequence). The CDR3 DNA sequence: TGTGCCAGCAGTCTCGAGGGGGCGCATGAGGGCGGGGAGCTGTTTTTT. This translates into CASSLEGAHEGGELFF.

The DNA for the CDR3 is TGTGCCAGCAGCCCTGTGGCCTTAGCGGGGGCGGGGGAGCTGTTTTTT. Translating gives CASSPVALAGAGELFF. This sequence joins TRBV3-1 (or the pseudogene TRBV3-2) and TRBJ2-2; 9 bases match TRBD2. The trim removed 4 bases at V and 8 bases at J, leaving 11 bases unmatched. The CDR3 extends over 16 amino acids. Germline CDR1 LGHDT, CDR2 YNNKEL (reference sequence).

This clone was observed a few times. Here the CDR3 reads CASHSAIAGELFF. The CDR3 bases are TGTGCCAGCCATAGTGCGATCGCCGGGGAGCTGTTTTTT. The genes are TRBV2 and TRBJ2-2, with D uncertain. CDR1 and CDR2 from the germline V gene are SNHLY and FYNNEI. V was trimmed by 8 bases and J by 6 bases, leaving 13 bases between them. CDR3 length: 13 amino acids.

The gene calls are TRBV30 and TRBJ1-1; D is unresolved. Looked up from germline, CDR1 is GTSNPN and CDR2 is SVGIG (reference sequence). Trimming stripped 0 bases from V and 5 bases from J, with 10 bases between. This CDR3 has 13 residues. The CDR3 loop reads CAWSVDVATEAFF. The CDR3 DNA follows: TGTGCCTGGAGTGTTGATGTCGCGACTGAAGCTTTCTTT.

The V and J genes are TRBV2 and TRBJ1-2; 9 bases line up with TRBD1. Germline-derived CDR1 and CDR2 are SNHLY and FYNNEI. CDR3 size: 16 residues. V was clipped by 4 bases and J by 4 bases; unmatched bases: 10. CDR3 in DNA: TGTGCCAGCAGTGTCCCGGGACAGGGAATGGTCTATGGCTACACCTTC. Translating it yields CASSVPGQGMVYGYTF. Full variable domain (outside the CDR3, taken from reference TRBV2 and TRBJ1-2): EPEVTQTPSHQVTQMGQEVILRCVPISNHLYFYWYRQILGQKVEFLVSFYNNEISEKSEIFDDQFSVERPDGSNFTLKIRSTKLEDSAMYFCASSVPGQGMVYGYTFGSGTRLTVV.

The chain recombines TRBV29-1 with TRBJ1-1, with TRBD1 matching over 7 bases. The germline V gene has CDR1 SQVTM and CDR2 ANQGSEA. This CDR3 is 14 amino acids long. The trim removed 3 bases at V and 1 base at J, leaving 5 bases unmatched. The CDR3 is CSVEKNRGNTEAFF. Here the CDR3 DNA reads TGCAGCGTTGAGAAGAACAGGGGGAACACTGAAGCTTTCTTT.

As for this clone: An end of the junction differs from the germline gene, which may be a read error. This chain joins TRBV6-5 and TRBJ2-7, with 8 bases fitting TRBD1. Germline assignment: CDR1 MNHEY and CDR2 SVGAGI. CDR3 length: 14 amino acids. The CDR3 spells CASSYSPQGGPGVF. CDR3 coding DNA: TGTGCCAGCAGTTACTCCCCACAGGGGGGACCCGGAGTTTTC.

The chain joins TRBV4-2 to TRBJ1-2; no clear D gene. This CDR3 region has 14 residues. In germline, CDR1 is LGHNA, CDR2 YNFKEQ. Trimming left V 0 bases short and J 8 bases short, with 13 bases between. CDR3 sequence: CASSQDDKSPGYTF. CDR3 sequence (DNA): TGTGCCAGCAGCCAAGATGATAAGAGTCCGGGCTACACCTTC.

This rearrangement joins TRBV10-3 to TRBJ2-7; 7 bases fit TRBD2. The V segment lost 5 bases and the J segment 3 bases; nucleotides outside the gene matches: 13. CDR1 ENHRY and CDR2 SYGVKD come from the germline V gene. The CDR3 has 16 residues. The CDR3 protein is CAISRQEGSGIYEQYF. DNA of the CDR3: TGTGCCATCAGTAGGCAGGAAGGGAGCGGGATCTACGAGCAGTACTTC.

This sequence joins TRBV19 and TRBJ2-3; TRBD1 matches at 7 bases. Per germline, CDR1 LNHDA and CDR2 SQIVND (reference sequence). This CDR3 contains 15 residues. V was pared by 5 bases and J by 4 bases, with 9 bases of the junction left unmatched. The CDR3 DNA follows: TGTGCCAGTAGTCCCGGGACAGTCGGTCCAGATACGCAGTATTTT. Translating it yields CASSPGTVGPDTQYF.

For this clone: An end of the junction differs from the germline gene, which may be a read error. The V and J genes are TRBV5-6 and TRBJ2-7; unclear D gene. The CDR3 is 12 amino acids. Germline CDR1 SGHDT, CDR2 YYEEEE. Written as DNA, the CDR3 is TGTGCCAGCAGCCTAAACTCCAACGAGCAGTACTTC. This translates into CASSLNSNEQYF.

This sequence joins TRBV9 and TRBJ2-7; D may be TRBD1 (6 bases). The CDR3 is 13 amino acids. V was shortened by 3 bases and J by 6 bases, with 13 bases between the two germline ends. Looked up from germline, CDR1 is SGDLS and CDR2 is YYNGEE. The CDR3 nucleotides read TGTGCCAGCAGCGGCCTGACAGGCCCCGAGCAGTACTTC. Encoded protein: CASSGLTGPEQYF.

The V call is TRBV7-2, the J call TRBJ2-3; D is uncertain. Trimming left V 1 base short and J 5 bases short, with 7 bases between. The CDR3 spans 13 residues. Germline V lookup: CDR1 SGHTA, CDR2 FQGNSA. The CDR3 DNA reads as TGTGCCAGCAGCTTAGTACATTTAGATACGCAGTATTTT. This gives the protein CASSLVHLDTQYF.

This sequence joins TRBV21-1 and TRBJ2-7; TRBD2 is the table's D call, not checked against the DNA. TRBV21-1 is given as a pseudogene. The CDR3 runs to 11 residues. The CDR3 spells CATSGSYEQYF. The CDR3 nucleotides read TGTGCCACCTCGGGGTCCTACGAGCAGTACTTC.

This clone was counted between two and nine times. The CDR3 reads CASRLAWDNYSNQPQHF. CDR3 nucleotides: TGTGCAAGTCGCTTAGCATGGGACAACTATAGCAATCAGCCCCAGCATTTT. The chain has TRBV12-2 and TRBJ1-5; TRBD1 is taken as the D call from the table, unchecked against the DNA. TRBV12-2 is a pseudogene. CDR3 size: 17 residues.

The chain couples TRBV18 to TRBJ1-4; D may be TRBD1 (6 bases). CDR1 and CDR2 (germline): KGHSH, LQKENI. CDR3 length: 13 residues. Trimming cost V 3 bases and J 8 bases, with 10 bases left between them. CDR3 amino acids: CASSPLDREKLFF. The CDR3 DNA reads TGTGCCAGCTCACCCCTTGACAGGGAAAAACTGTTTTTT.